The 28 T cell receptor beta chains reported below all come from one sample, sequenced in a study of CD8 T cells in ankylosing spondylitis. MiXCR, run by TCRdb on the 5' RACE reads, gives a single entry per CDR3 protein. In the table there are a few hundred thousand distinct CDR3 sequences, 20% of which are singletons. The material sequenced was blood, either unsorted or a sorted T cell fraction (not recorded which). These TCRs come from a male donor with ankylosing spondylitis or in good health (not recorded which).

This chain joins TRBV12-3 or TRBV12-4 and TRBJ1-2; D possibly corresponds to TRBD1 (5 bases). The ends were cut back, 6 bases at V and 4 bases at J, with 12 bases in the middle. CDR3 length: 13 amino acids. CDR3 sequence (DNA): TGTGCCAGCAGCAGCAGGGAAAGCTATGGCTACACCTTC. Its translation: CASSSRESYGYTF.

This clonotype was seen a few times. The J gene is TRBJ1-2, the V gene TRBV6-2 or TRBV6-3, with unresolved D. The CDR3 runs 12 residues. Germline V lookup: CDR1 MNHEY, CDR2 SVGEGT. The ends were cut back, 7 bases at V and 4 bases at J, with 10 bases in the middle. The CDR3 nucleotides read TGTGCCAGCACTTCAACTGGCTATGGCTACACCTTC. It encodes CASTSTGYGYTF.

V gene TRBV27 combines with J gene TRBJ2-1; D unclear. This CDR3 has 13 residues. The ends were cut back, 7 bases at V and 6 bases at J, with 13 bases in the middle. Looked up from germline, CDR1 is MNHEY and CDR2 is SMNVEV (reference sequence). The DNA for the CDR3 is TGTGCCAGCAATCCAAGAGGACGCAATGAGCAGTTCTTC. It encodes CASNPRGRNEQFF.

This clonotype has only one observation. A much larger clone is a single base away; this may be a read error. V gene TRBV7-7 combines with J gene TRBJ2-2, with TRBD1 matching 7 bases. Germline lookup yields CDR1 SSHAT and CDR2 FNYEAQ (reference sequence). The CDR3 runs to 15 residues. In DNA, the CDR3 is TGTGCTAGCAGCCAGACAGGGTCCAACACCGGGAAGCTGTTTTTT. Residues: CASSQTGSNTGKLFF.

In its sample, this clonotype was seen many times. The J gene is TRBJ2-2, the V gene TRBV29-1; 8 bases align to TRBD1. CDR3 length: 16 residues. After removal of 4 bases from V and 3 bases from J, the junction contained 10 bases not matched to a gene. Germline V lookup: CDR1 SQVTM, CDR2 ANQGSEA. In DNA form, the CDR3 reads TGCAGCGTTGCCGCCACGGGACAGGAGTACACCGGGGAGCTGTTTTTT. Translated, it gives CSVAATGQEYTGELFF.

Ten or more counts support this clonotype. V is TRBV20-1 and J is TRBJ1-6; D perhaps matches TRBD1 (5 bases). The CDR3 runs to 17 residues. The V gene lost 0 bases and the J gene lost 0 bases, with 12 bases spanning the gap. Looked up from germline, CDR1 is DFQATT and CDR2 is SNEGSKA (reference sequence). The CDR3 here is CSARDQGTSSYNSPLHF. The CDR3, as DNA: TGCAGTGCTAGAGATCAGGGTACGAGCTCCTATAATTCACCCCTCCACTTT.

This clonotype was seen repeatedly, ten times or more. CDR3 in DNA: TGTGCCAGCAGCCTTAGCGGGAGGGGTAGCACAGATACGCAGTATTTT. It translates to CASSLSGRGSTDTQYF. The chain uses TRBV7-6 and TRBJ2-3, with 11 bases fitting TRBD2. In germline, CDR1 is SGHVS, CDR2 FNYEAQ. The CDR3 has 16 amino acids. The junction had 4 bases not matched to a gene; V was cut back by 5 bases and J by 0 bases.

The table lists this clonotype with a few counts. CDR3 DNA: TGCAGTGCTATGGGGCTGTTAAGCACAGATACGCAGTATTTT. This translates into CSAMGLLSTDTQYF. The chain has TRBV20-1 and TRBJ2-3, with D possibly being TRBD1 (5 bases). The CDR3 contains 14 residues. V was shortened by 4 bases and J by 0 bases, with 11 bases between the two germline ends. Germline loops: CDR1 DFQATT, CDR2 SNEGSKA (reference sequence).

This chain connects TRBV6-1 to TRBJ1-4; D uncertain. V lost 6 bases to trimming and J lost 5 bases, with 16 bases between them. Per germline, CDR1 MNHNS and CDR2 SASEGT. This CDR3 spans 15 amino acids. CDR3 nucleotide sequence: TGTGCCAGCAGAAGCCGGGAGGCCCTGAATGAAAAACTGTTTTTT. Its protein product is CASRSREALNEKLFF.

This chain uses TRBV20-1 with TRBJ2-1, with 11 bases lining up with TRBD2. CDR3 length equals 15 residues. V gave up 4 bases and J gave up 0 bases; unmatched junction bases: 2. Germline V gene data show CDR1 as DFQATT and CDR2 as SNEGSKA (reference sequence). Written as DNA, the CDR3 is TGCAGTGCTACGGGACTAGCGGTCTCCTACAATGAGCAGTTCTTC. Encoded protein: CSATGLAVSYNEQFF.

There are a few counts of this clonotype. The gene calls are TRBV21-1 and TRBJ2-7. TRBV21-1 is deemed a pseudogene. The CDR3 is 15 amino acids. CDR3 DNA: TGTGCCAGCAGCACGGACCCAAAGAGCTCCTACGAGCAGTACGTC. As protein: CASSTDPKSSYEQYV.

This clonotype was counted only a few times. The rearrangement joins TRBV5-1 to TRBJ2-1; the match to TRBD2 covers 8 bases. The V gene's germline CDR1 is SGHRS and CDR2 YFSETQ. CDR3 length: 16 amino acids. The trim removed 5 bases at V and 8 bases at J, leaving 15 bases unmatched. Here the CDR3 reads CASSRVGAGAADEQFF. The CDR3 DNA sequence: TGCGCCAGCAGTCGAGTCGGAGCGGGGGCAGCGGATGAGCAGTTCTTC.

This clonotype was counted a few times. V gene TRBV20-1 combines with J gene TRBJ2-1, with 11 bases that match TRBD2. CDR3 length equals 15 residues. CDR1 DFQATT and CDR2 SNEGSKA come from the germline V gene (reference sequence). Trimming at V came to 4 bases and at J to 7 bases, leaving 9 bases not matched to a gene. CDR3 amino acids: CSAKPLAGVWNEQFF. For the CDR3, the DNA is TGCAGTGCTAAACCACTAGCGGGAGTGTGGAATGAGCAGTTCTTC.

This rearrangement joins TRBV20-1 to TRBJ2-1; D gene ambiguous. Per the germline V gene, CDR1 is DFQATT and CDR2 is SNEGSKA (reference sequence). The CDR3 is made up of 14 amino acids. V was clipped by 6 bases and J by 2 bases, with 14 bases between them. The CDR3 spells CSAARSTAYNEQFF. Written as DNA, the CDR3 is TGCAGTGCCGCGCGTTCGACTGCCTACAATGAGCAGTTCTTC.

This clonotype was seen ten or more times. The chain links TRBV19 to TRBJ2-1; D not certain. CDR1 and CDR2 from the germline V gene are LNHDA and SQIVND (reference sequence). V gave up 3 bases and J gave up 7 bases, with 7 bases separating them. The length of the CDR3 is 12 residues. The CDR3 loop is CASSIGWNEQFF. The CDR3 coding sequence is TGTGCCAGTAGTATTGGGTGGAATGAGCAGTTCTTC.

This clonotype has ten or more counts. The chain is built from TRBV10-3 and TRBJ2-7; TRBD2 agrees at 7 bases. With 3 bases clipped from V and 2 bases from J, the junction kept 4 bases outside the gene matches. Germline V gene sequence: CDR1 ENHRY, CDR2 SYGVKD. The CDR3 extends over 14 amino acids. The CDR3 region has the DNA TGTGCCATCAGTGAAGAGCGGGGCCCCTACGAGCAGTACGTC. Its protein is CAISEERGPYEQYV.

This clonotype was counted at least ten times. CDR3 sequence: CASSQPTGRETQYF. DNA for the CDR3: TGTGCCAGCAGCCAGCCGACCGGGCGGGAGACCCAGTACTTC. The chain recombines TRBV4-2 with TRBJ2-5; D uncertain. Between the trimmed V and J ends, which lost 3 bases and 5 bases, there was a span of 13 bases. This CDR3 has 14 residues. The germline CDR1 and CDR2 sequences are LGHNA and YNFKEQ.

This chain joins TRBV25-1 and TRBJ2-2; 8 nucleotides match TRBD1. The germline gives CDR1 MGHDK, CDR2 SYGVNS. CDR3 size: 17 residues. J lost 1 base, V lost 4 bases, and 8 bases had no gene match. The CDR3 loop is CASSGRPGTGNTGELFF. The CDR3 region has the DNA TGTGCCAGCAGTGGACGACCCGGGACAGGGAACACCGGGGAGCTGTTTTTT. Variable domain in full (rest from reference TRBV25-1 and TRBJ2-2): EADIYQTPRYLVIGTGKKITLECSQTMGHDKMYWYQQDPGMELHLIHYSYGVNSTEKGDLSSESTVSRIRTEHFPLTLESARPSHTSQYLCASSGRPGTGNTGELFFGEGSRLTVL.

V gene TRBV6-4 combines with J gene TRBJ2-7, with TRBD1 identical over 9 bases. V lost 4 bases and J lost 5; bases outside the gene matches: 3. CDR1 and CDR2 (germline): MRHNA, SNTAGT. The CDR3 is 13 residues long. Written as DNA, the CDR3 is TGTGCCAGCAGTGGGGACAGGGAGGACGAGCAGTACGTC. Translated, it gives CASSGDREDEQYV.

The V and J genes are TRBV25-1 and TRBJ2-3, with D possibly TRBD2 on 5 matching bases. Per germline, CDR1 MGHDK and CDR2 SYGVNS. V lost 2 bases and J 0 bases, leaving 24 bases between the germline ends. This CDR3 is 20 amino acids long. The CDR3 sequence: CASSEMFLAGRPPSTDTQYF. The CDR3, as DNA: TGTGCCAGCAGTGAAATGTTTCTGGCGGGTCGCCCTCCTAGCACAGATACGCAGTATTTT.

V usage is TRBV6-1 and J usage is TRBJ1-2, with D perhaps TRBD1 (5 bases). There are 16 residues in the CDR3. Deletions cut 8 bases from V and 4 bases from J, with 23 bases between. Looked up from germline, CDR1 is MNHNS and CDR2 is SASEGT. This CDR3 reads CASLADKGLISYGYTF. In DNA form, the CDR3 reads TGTGCCAGCCTCGCGGACAAGGGCCTAATTTCCTATGGCTACACCTTC.

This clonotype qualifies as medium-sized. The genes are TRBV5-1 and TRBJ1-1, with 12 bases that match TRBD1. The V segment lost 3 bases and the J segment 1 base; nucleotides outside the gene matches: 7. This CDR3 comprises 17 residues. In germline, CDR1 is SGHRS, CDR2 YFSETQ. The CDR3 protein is CASSWTGTGGENTEAFF. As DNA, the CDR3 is TGCGCCAGCAGCTGGACCGGGACAGGGGGCGAGAACACTGAAGCTTTCTTT.

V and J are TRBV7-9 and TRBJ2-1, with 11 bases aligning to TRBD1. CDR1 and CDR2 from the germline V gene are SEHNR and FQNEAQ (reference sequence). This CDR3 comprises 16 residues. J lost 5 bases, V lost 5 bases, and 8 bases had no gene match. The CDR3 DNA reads TGTGCCAGCAGCCCGGGCCCGGGACAGGGGGACAATGAGCAGTTCTTC. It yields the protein CASSPGPGQGDNEQFF.

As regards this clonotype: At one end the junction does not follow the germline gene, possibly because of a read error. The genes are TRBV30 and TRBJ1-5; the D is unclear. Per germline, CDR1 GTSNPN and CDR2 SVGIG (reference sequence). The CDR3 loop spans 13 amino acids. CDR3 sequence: CAWSDGAHQPQNF. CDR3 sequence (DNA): TGTGCCTGGAGTGACGGAGCACACCAGCCCCAGAATTTT.

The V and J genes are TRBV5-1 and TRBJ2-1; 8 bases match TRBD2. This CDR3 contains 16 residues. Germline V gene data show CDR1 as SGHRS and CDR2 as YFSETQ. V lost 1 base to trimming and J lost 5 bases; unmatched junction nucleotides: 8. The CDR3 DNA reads TGCGCCAGCAGCTTGATCGGCGGGAGGACCCACAATGAGCAGTTCTTC. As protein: CASSLIGGRTHNEQFF.

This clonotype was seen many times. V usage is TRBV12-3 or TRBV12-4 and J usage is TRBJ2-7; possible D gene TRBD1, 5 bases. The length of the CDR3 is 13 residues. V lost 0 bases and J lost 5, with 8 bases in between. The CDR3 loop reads CASSLAWGHEQYV. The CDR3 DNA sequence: TGTGCCAGCAGTTTAGCCTGGGGCCACGAGCAGTACGTC.

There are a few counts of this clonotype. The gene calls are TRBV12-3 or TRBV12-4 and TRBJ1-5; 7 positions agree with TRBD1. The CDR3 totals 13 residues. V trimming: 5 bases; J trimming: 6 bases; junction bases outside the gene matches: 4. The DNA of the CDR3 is TGTGCCAGCAGTCCCACAGGGGCTCAGCCCCAGCATTTT. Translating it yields CASSPTGAQPQHF.

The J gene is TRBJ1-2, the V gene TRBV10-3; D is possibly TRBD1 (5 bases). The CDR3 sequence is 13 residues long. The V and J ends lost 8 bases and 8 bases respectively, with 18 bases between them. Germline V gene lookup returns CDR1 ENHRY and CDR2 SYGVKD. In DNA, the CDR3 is TGTGCCATCGGGGACGTGGCGGGTGGAGGCTACACCTTC. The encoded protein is CAIGDVAGGGYTF.